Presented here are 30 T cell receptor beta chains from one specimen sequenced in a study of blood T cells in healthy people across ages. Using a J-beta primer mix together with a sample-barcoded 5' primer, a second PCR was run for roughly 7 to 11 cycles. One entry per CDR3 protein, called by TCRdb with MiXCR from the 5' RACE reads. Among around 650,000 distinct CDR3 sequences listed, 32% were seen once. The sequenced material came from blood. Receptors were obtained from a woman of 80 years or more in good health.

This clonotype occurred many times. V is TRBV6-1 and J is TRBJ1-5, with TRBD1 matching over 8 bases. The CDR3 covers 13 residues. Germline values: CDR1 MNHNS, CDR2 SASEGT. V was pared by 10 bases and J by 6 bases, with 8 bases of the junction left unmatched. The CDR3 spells CAIKDRVSQPQHF. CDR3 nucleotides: TGTGCCATCAAGGACAGGGTTAGTCAGCCCCAGCATTTT.

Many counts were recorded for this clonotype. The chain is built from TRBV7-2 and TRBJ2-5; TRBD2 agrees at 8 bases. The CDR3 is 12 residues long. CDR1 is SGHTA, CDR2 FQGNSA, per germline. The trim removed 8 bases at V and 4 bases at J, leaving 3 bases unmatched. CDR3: CASSGGRETQYF. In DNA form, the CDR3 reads TGTGCCAGCTCGGGGGGGAGAGAGACCCAGTACTTC.

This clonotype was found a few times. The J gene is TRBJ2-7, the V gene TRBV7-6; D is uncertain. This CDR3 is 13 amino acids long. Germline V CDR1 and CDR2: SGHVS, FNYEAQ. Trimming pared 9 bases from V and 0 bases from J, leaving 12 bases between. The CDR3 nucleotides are TGTGCCAGACGCCACGGTTCCTCCTACGAGCAGTACTTC. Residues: CARRHGSSYEQYF.

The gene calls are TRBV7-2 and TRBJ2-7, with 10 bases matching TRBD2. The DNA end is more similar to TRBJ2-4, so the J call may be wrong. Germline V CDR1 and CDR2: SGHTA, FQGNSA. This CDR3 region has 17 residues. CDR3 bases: TGTGCCAGCAGCTTAGCTCCCGCTAGCGGGAGTGGTGGCATTCAGTACTTC. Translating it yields CASSLAPASGSGGIQYF.

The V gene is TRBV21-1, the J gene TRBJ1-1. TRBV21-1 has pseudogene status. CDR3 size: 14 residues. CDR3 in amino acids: CASSKSTWATEAFF. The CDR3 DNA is TGTGCCAGCAGCAAATCTACTTGGGCCACTGAAGCTTTCTTT.

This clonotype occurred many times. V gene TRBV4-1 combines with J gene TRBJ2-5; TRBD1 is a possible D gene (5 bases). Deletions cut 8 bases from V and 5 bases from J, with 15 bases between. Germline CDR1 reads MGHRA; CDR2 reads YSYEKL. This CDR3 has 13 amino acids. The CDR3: CASGVPGMETQYF. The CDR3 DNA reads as TGCGCCAGCGGGGTACCAGGGATGGAGACCCAGTACTTC.

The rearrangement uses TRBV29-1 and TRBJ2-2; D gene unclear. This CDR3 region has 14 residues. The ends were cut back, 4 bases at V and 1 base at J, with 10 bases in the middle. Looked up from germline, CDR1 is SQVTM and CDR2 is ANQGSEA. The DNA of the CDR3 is TGCAGCGTTGCGGGCCGTAAGAACACCGGGGAGCTGTTTTTT. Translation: CSVAGRKNTGELFF.

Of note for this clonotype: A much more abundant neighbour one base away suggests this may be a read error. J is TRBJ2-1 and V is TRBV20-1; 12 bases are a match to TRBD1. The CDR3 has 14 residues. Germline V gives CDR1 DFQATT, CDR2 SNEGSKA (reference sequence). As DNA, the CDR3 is TGCAGTGCTAGCCCCGGGACAGGGGGCAATGGGCAGTTCTTC. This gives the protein CSASPGTGGNGQFF.

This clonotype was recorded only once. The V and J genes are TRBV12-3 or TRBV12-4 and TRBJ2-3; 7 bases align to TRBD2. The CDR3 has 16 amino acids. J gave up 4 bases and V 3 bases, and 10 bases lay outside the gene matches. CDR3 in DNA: TGTGCCAGCAGTTTGGTGGCAGGGAGGGGTGCAGATACGCAGTATTTT. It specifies CASSLVAGRGADTQYF.

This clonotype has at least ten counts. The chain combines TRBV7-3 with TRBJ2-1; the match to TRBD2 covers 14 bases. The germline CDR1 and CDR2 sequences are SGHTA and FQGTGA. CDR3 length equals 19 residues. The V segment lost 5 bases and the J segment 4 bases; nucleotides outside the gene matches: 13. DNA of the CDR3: TGTGCCAGCAGCCCATTGGGACTAGCGGGGGCCCAGGGGTACAATGAGCAGTTCTTC. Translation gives CASSPLGLAGAQGYNEQFF.

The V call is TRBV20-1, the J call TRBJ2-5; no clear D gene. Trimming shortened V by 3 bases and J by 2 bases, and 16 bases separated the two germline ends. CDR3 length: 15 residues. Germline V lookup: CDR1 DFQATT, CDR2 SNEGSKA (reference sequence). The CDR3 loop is CSARPIRAFQETQYF. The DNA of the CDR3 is TGCAGTGCTAGGCCGATACGGGCGTTTCAAGAGACCCAGTACTTC.

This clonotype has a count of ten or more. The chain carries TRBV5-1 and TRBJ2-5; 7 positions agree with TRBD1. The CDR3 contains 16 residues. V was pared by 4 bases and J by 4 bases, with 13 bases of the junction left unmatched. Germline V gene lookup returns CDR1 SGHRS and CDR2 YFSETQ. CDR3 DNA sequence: TGCGCCAGCAGCGGAACGGGACAGCAGGGTTCAGAGACCCAGTACTTC. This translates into CASSGTGQQGSETQYF.

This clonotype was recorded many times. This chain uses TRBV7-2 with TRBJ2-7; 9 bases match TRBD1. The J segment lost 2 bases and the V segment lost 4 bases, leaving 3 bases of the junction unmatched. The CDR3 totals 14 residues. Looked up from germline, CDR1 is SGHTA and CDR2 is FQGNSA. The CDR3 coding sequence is TGTGCCAGCAGCTCAACAGGGGGCCCCTACGAGCAGTACTTC. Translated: CASSSTGGPYEQYF.

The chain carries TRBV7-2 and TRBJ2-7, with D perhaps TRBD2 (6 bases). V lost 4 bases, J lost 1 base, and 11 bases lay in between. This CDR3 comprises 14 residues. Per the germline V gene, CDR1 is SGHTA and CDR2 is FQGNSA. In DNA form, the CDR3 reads TGTGCCAGCAGCTCAGACGGGGGTTCCTACGAGCAGTACTTC. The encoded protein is CASSSDGGSYEQYF.

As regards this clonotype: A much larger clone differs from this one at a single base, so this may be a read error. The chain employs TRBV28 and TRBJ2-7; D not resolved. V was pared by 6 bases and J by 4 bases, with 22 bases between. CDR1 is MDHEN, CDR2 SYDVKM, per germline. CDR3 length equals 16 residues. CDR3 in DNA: TGTGCCAGCAGCTCCGACTTCCCGGGCCCTGAGTACGAGCAGTACTTC. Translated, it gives CASSSDFPGPEYEQYF.

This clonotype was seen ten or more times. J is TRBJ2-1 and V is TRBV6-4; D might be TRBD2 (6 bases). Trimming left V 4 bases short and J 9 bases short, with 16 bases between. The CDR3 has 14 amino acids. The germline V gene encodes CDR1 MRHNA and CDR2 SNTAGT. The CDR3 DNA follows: TGTGCCAGCAGTGTCGGGCAGGGCGGGGTTGAGCAGTTCTTC. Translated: CASSVGQGGVEQFF.

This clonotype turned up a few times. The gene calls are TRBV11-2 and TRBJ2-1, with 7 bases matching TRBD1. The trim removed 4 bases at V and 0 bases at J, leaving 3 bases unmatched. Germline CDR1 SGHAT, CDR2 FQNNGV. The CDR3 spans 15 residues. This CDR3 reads CASSSGQRSYNEQFF. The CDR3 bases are TGTGCCAGCAGCTCGGGACAGCGCTCCTACAATGAGCAGTTCTTC.

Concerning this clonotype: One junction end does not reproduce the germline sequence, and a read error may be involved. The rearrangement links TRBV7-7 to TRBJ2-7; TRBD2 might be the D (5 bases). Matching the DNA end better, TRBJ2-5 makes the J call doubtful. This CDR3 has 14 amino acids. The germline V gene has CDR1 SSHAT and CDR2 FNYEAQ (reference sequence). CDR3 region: CASSPSEAMGTQYF. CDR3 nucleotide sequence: TGTGCTAGCAGCCCATCGGAGGCCATGGGGACCCAGTACTTC.

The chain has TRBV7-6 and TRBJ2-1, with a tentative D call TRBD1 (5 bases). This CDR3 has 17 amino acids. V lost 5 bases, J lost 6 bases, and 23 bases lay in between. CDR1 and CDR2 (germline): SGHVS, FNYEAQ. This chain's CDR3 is CASSPTSQVRSLNEQFF. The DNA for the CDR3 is TGTGCCAGCAGCCCGACCTCACAGGTTCGGTCCCTCAATGAGCAGTTCTTC.

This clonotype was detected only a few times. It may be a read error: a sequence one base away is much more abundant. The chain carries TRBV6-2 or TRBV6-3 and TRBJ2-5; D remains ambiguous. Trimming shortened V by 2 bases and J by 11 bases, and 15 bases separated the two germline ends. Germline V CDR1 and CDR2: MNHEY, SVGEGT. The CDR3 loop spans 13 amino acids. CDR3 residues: CASSYDPRNEQYF. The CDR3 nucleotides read TGTGCCAGCAGTTACGATCCCAGAAATGAGCAGTACTTC.

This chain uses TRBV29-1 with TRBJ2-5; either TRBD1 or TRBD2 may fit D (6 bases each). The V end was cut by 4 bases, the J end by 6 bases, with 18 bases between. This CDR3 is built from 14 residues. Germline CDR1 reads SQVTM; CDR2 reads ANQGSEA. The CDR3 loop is CSVVDGGRGKTQYF. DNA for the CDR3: TGCAGCGTTGTGGATGGGGGGCGCGGGAAGACCCAGTACTTC.

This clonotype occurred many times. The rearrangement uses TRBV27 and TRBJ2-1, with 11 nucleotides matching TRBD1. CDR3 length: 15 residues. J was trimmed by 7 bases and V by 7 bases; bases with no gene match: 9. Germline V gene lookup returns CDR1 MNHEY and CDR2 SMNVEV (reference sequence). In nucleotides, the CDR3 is TGTGCCAGCAACATCCGGGACAGGGGGAGTAATGAGCAGTTCTTC. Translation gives CASNIRDRGSNEQFF.

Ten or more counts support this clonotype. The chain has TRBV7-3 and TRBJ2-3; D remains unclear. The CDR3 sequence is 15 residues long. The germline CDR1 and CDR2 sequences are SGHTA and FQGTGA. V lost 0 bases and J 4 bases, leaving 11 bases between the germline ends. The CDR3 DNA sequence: TGTGCCAGCAGCTTAACTGGTAGGACGGCAGATACGCAGTATTTT. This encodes CASSLTGRTADTQYF.

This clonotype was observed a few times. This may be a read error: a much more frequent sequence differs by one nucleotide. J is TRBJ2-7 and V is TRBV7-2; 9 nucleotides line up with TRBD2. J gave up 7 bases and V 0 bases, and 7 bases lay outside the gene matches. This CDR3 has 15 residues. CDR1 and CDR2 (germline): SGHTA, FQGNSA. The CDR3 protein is CASSLASSGAHEQYF. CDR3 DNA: TGTGCCAGCAGCTTAGCGTCTAGCGGGGCCCATGAGCAGTACTTC.

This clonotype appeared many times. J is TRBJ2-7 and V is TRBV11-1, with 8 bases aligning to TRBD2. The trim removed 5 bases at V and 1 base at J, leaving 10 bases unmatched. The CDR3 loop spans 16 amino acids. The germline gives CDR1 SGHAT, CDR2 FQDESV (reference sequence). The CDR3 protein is CASSPGGAGSSYEQYF. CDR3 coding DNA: TGTGCCAGCAGCCCCGGGGGGGCCGGTAGTTCCTACGAGCAGTACTTC.

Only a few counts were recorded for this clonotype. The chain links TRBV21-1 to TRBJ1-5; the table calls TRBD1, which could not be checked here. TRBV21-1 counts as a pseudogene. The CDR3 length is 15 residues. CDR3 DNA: TGTGCCAGCAGCAAAGGTATCAAGGGGGGTCAGCCCCAGCATTTT. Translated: CASSKGIKGGQPQHF.

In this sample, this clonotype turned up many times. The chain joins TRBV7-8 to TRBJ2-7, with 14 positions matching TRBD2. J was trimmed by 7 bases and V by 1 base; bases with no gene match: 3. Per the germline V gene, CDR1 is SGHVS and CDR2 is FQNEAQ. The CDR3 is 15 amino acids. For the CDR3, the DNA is TGTGCCAGCAGCTTAGGGACTAGCGGGGGGAGAGAGCAGTACTTC. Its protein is CASSLGTSGGREQYF.

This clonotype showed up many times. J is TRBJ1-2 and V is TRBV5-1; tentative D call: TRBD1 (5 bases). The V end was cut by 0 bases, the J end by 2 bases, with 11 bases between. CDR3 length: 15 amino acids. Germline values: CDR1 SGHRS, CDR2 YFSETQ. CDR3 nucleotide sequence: TGCGCCAGCAGCTTGGACGCAGGGAGGAACTATGGCTACACCTTC. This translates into CASSLDAGRNYGYTF.

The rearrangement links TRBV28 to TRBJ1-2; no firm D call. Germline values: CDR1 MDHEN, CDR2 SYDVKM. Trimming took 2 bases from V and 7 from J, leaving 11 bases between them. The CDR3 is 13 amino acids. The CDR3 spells CASSLPWGSGYTF. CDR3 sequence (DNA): TGTGCCAGCAGTTTACCCTGGGGAAGTGGCTACACCTTC.

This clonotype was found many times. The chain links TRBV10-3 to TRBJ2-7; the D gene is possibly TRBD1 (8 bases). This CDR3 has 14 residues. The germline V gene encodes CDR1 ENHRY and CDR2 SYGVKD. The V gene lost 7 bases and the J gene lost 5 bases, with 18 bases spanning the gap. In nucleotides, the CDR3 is TGTGCCATCACCCCGGGAGGACAGGGCCACGAGCAGTACTTC. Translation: CAITPGGQGHEQYF.